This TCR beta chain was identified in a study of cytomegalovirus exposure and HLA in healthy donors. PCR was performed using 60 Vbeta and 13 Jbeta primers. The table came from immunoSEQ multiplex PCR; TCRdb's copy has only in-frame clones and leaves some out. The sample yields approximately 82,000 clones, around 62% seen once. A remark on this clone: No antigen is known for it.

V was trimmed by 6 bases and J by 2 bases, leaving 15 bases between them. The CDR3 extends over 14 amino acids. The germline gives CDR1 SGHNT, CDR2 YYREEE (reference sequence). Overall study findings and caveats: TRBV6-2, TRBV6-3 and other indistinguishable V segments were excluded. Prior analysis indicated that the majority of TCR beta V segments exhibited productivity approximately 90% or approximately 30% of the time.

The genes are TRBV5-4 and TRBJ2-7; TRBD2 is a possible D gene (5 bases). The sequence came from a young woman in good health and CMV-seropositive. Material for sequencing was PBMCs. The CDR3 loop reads CASTPGDPPYEQYF. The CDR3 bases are TGTGCCAGCACCCCCGGGGATCCACCCTACGAGCAGTACTTC.